This passage covers 13 T cell receptor beta chains from one sample sequenced in a study of blood T cell repertoires in COVID-19. Sequencing was performed with immunoSEQ multiplex PCR; in TCRdb, only in-frame clones are kept and a portion is missing. The repertoire holds some 83,000 clones, with 85% to 90% as singletons. Material for sequencing was peripheral blood. These receptors all stem from a man at least 80 years old with active or convalescent COVID-19.

The V gene is TRBV14, the J gene TRBJ1-2; possible D gene TRBD1, 6 bases. The CDR3 is made up of 13 amino acids. The V gene's germline CDR1 is SGHDN and CDR2 FVKESK. The V gene lost 2 bases and the J gene lost 3 bases, with 7 bases spanning the gap. Here the CDR3 DNA reads TGTGCCAGCAGCCAAAGGGGGTACTATGGCTACACCTTC. Its translation: CASSQRGYYGYTF.

The V and J genes are TRBV5-1 and TRBJ1-1, with a possible D match to TRBD1 (5 bases). V lost 4 bases and J lost 1, with 11 bases in between. The CDR3 is 14 residues long. Per the germline V gene, CDR1 is SGHRS and CDR2 is YFSETQ. The CDR3 loop is CASSPGGANTEAFF. CDR3 in DNA: TGCGCCAGCAGCCCGGGGGGTGCGAACACTGAAGCTTTCTTT.

The CDR3 DNA reads as TGTGCCAGCAGTGAAAGGCGGGGGAACACCGGGGAGCTGTTTTTT. Protein product: CASSERRGNTGELFF. The V gene is TRBV2, the J gene TRBJ2-2; a possible D gene is TRBD2 (6 bases). Per germline, CDR1 SNHLY and CDR2 FYNNEI. The CDR3 is made up of 15 amino acids. Trimming left V 2 bases short and J 1 base short, with 8 bases between.

J is TRBJ2-7 and V is TRBV11-3, with 11 bases fitting TRBD1. The CDR3 contains 15 residues. V gave up 5 bases and J gave up 4 bases; unmatched junction bases: 7. In germline, CDR1 is SGHNT, CDR2 YENEEA. The CDR3 sequence is CASSGGGQGVYEQYV. CDR3 sequence (DNA): TGTGCCAGCAGCGGAGGGGGACAGGGGGTATACGAGCAGTACGTC.

V gene TRBV29-1 combines with J gene TRBJ2-7; D remains ambiguous. CDR1 SQVTM and CDR2 ANQGSEA come from the germline V gene. Trimming took 5 bases from V and 4 from J, leaving 12 bases between them. This CDR3 contains 12 residues. CDR3 residues: CSVTTSGYEQYV. The CDR3 DNA is TGCAGCGTTACGACCTCGGGTTACGAGCAGTACGTC.

The chain couples TRBV19 to TRBJ1-4, with D possibly matching TRBD1 (5 bases). Trimming left V 5 bases short and J 4 bases short, with 14 bases between. CDR1 LNHDA and CDR2 SQIVND come from the germline V gene (reference sequence). The CDR3 is made up of 15 amino acids. The CDR3, as DNA: TGTGCCAGTAGTCCGACGGGACTTGTTAATGAAAAACTGTTTTTT. Its translation: CASSPTGLVNEKLFF.

The chain recombines TRBV10-3 with TRBJ2-1, with 11 bases lining up with TRBD2. The trim removed 6 bases at V and 6 bases at J, leaving 7 bases unmatched. There are 15 residues in the CDR3. The germline V gene encodes CDR1 ENHRY and CDR2 SYGVKD. The CDR3 sequence: CAISDRTSGSNEQFF. In nucleotides, the CDR3 is TGTGCCATCAGCGATCGGACTAGCGGGTCCAATGAGCAGTTCTTC.

This rearrangement joins TRBV6-5 to TRBJ1-1, with TRBD1 as a possible D gene (6 bases). The CDR3 consists of 12 residues. V dropped 6 bases and J dropped 8 bases, with 13 bases sitting between them. Looked up from germline, CDR1 is MNHEY and CDR2 is SVGAGI. The DNA for the CDR3 is TGTGCCAGCAGCCTTGACAGGAAGGAAGCTTTCTTT. Translating it yields CASSLDRKEAFF.

In DNA, the CDR3 is TGTGCCAGTAACCGCAGGGCGGACAAAAACATTCAGTACTTC. This translates into CASNRRADKNIQYF. The J gene is TRBJ2-4, the V gene TRBV19; perhaps TRBD1 as D (5 bases). The CDR3 sequence is 14 residues long. Germline CDR1 is LNHDA and CDR2 is SQIVND (reference sequence). Trimming removed 7 bases from V and 3 bases from J, with 13 bases in between.

The chain employs TRBV18 and TRBJ1-1, with 7 bases identical to TRBD1. The CDR3 loop spans 15 amino acids. CDR1 and CDR2 from the germline V gene are KGHSH and LQKENI. The J segment lost 5 bases and the V segment lost 5 bases, leaving 11 bases of the junction unmatched. CDR3 region: CASSATGQAGTEAFF. CDR3 bases: TGTGCCAGCTCAGCCACCGGACAGGCCGGTACTGAAGCTTTCTTT.

This sequence joins TRBV29-1 and TRBJ2-2; TRBD1 is a possible D gene (5 bases). Between the trimmed V and J ends, which lost 3 bases and 0 bases, there was a span of 11 bases. This CDR3 is built from 15 residues. Per germline, CDR1 SQVTM and CDR2 ANQGSEA. CDR3: CSVDRVNSNTGELFF. In DNA, the CDR3 is TGCAGCGTTGACAGGGTAAACTCGAACACCGGGGAGCTGTTTTTT.

The CDR3 nucleotides read TGTGCCAGCAGCTTAGATAGGACAGGGGGCCGGACTGAAGCTTTCTTT. Residues: CASSLDRTGGRTEAFF. The chain is built from TRBV11-2 and TRBJ1-1; 11 nucleotides align to TRBD1. With 0 bases clipped from V and 5 bases from J, the junction kept 5 bases outside the gene matches. CDR3 length: 16 amino acids. The germline V gene has CDR1 SGHAT and CDR2 FQNNGV.

The chain joins TRBV5-6 to TRBJ2-7, with D tentatively TRBD1 (6 bases). This CDR3 comprises 15 residues. The V end lost 10 bases, the J end lost 2 bases, and 22 bases lay between the germline ends. Germline lookup yields CDR1 SGHDT and CDR2 YYEEEE. Here the CDR3 reads CADLSVRGLAYEQYV. For the CDR3, the DNA is TGTGCCGACCTTAGCGTCAGGGGTCTAGCCTACGAGCAGTACGTC.